This TCR beta chain was identified in a study of T cells in Graves' hyperthyroidism and ophthalmopathy. TCR beta CDR3 regions were amplified from RNA. When the TCR CDR3 underwent first-round RT-PCR, the HTBI primer set was used. One entry per CDR3 protein, called by TCRdb with MiXCR from the multiplex PCR reads. The table lists more than 350,000 distinct CDR3 sequences, approximately 14% of them singletons. This clonotype appeared many times. Germline V gene lookup returns CDR1 DFQATT and CDR2 SNEGSKA (reference sequence). The CDR3 covers 13 residues. Trimming shortened V by 7 bases and J by 6 bases, and 18 bases separated the two germline ends. Each person with ophthalmopathy scored at least 3 on the Clinical Activity Score, reached NOSPECS grade 4 or higher, and had been ill under 3 months. Orbital computed tomography and thyroid ultrasound, together with serum TRAb and thyroxine and clinical symptoms, were used for diagnoses.

V and J are TRBV20-1 and TRBJ1-1; D may be TRBD1 (6 bases). The sequencing input was blood. The sequence was obtained from a woman in her twenties or thirties with Graves' ophthalmopathy. CDR3 nucleotide sequence: TGCAGTGTCTCCAAGGGACAATTTGCTGAAGCTTTCTTT. Protein product: CSVSKGQFAEAFF.